A selection of T cell receptor beta chains follows, all from one sample in a study of blood T cell repertoires in COVID-19. Profiling relied on immunoSEQ multiplex PCR, and the TCRdb table lists in-frame clones only, not all of them. The table shows roughly 500,000 clones, with 70% to 90% occurring only once. Sequenced sample: PBMCs or T cells enriched from blood (not recorded which). The receptors here all came from a woman between 35 and 50 years old who had recovered from COVID-19. The CDR3 runs from the conserved cysteine through the conserved F or W. The D gene is left open where the match is weak. Part of the rows lack a size; the others show once, few, many or a class for expanded clones.

CDR3aa | CDR3nt | d_gene | v_gene | abundance | len | j_gene
CASRPGWSGRPNTGELFF | TGTGCCAGCAGGCCAGGGTGGAGCGGGAGACCGAACACCGGGGAGCTGTTTTTT | TRBD2 | TRBV7-6 | NA | 18 | TRBJ2-2
CASSWGGPQYF | TGTGCCAGCAGTTGGGGAGGGCCGCAGTATTTT | TRBD2 | TRBV6-2/TRBV6-3 | NA | 11 | TRBJ2-3
CASSSSGSSYNEQFF | TGTGCCAGCAGCTCCAGCGGGAGTAGTTACAATGAGCAGTTCTTC | TRBD2 | TRBV11-3 | NA | 15 | TRBJ2-1
CASSQASEAFF | TGTGCCAGCAGCCAAGCCTCTGAAGCTTTCTTT | NA | TRBV4-2 | once | 11 | TRBJ1-1
CASSTQGAGNTEAFF | TGTGCCAGCAGCACACAGGGGGCTGGCAACACTGAAGCTTTCTTT | TRBD1 | TRBV27 | NA | 15 | TRBJ1-1
CASSYSRKSRDSPLHF | TGTGCCAGCAGTTACTCGAGAAAGTCCAGGGATTCACCCCTCCACTTT | NA | TRBV6-2/TRBV6-3 | NA | 16 | TRBJ1-6
CASSLTAYNEQFF | TGTGCCAGCTCACTGACAGCTTACAATGAGCAGTTCTTC | NA | TRBV18 | NA | 13 | TRBJ2-1
CASSQDRGNTEAFF | TGCGCCAGCAGCCAAGACAGGGGGAACACTGAAGCTTTCTTT | TRBD1 | TRBV5-1 | NA | 14 | TRBJ1-1
CSVEDQTRISALF | TGCAGCGTTGAAGATCAAACTCGAATATCCGCACTTTTT | NA | TRBV29-1 | NA | 13 | TRBJ1-1
CASSILPGTGELFF | TGTGCCAGTAGTATCCTCCCCGGGACCGGGGAGCTGTTTTTT | NA | TRBV19 | NA | 14 | TRBJ2-2
CASSRGEGSSGNTIYF | TGTGCCAGTAGTAGAGGGGAGGGTTCCTCTGGAAACACCATATATTTT | NA | TRBV19 | once | 16 | TRBJ1-3
CASTGQVVSTEAFF | TGTGCCAGCACCGGACAGGTTGTTAGCACTGAAGCTTTCTTT | TRBD1 | TRBV28 | NA | 14 | TRBJ1-1
CASSERMMGLANEQYF | TGTGCCAGCAGTGAAAGAATGATGGGACTAGCAAACGAGCAGTACTTC | TRBD2 | TRBV2 | NA | 16 | TRBJ2-7
CASRSTSPEQFF | TGTGCCAGCAGGTCTACGTCGCCGGAGCAGTTCTTC | NA | TRBV12-3/TRBV12-4 | few | 12 | TRBJ2-1
CASRPNLLRGFYEQYF | TGTGCCAGCAGGCCGAACCTCCTTAGGGGATTCTACGAGCAGTACTTC | NA | TRBV27 | NA | 16 | TRBJ2-7
CASSSTNRGGSTEAFF | TGTGCCAGCAGTTCAACTAACAGGGGTGGTTCGACTGAAGCTTTCTTT | TRBD1 | TRBV27 | NA | 16 | TRBJ1-1
CASSSGTGIYGYTF | TGTGCCAGCAGCTCCGGGACAGGGATCTATGGCTACACCTTC | TRBD1 | TRBV13 | NA | 14 | TRBJ1-2
CASSQRQAGANVLTF | TGTGCCAGCAGCCAAAGACAGGCTGGGGCCAACGTCCTGACTTTC | NA | TRBV3-1/TRBV3-2 | once | 15 | TRBJ2-6
CASSQTGQGEQYF | TGTGCCAGCAGCCAAACGGGACAGGGGGAGCAGTACTTC | TRBD1 | TRBV4-2 | NA | 13 | TRBJ2-7
CASSVPQASNQPQHF | TGTGCCAGCAGCGTACCACAGGCGAGCAATCAGCCCCAGCATTTT | NA | TRBV9 | NA | 15 | TRBJ1-5
CASSPRVAGGPRGGEQFF | TGTGCCAGCAGCCCCCGGGTAGCGGGAGGGCCTAGGGGTGGTGAGCAGTTCTTC | TRBD2 | TRBV7-8 | NA | 18 | TRBJ2-1
CASGLLAWDSRLFSNQPQHF | TGTGCTAGTGGTTTGCTGGCGTGGGACAGCAGACTTTTTAGCAATCAGCCCCAGCATTTT | TRBD1 | TRBV12-5 | NA | 20 | TRBJ1-5
CASSLQYQETQYF | TGTGCCAGCTCACTCCAGTACCAAGAGACCCAGTACTTC | NA | TRBV18 | NA | 13 | TRBJ2-5
CASSLEQGRGYTF | TGTGCCAGCAGCTTAGAACAGGGGAGAGGCTACACCTTC | TRBD1 | TRBV11-3 | NA | 13 | TRBJ1-2
CASSLQAGRANEKLFF | TGTGCCAGCAGCTTACAAGCAGGGAGGGCTAATGAAAAACTGTTTTTT | NA | TRBV7-6 | NA | 16 | TRBJ1-4
CASSPAGQGSEKLFF | TGCGCCAGCAGCCCGGCGGGACAGGGAAGTGAAAAACTGTTTTTT | TRBD1 | TRBV5-1 | NA | 15 | TRBJ1-4
CATGTSPRGGELFF | TGCGCCACCGGGACTAGCCCGAGGGGCGGGGAGCTGTTTTTT | TRBD2 | TRBV10-2 | NA | 14 | TRBJ2-2
CASSIGQISTDTQYF | TGTGCCAGCAGCATAGGACAGATTAGCACAGATACGCAGTATTTT | NA | TRBV5-6 | NA | 15 | TRBJ2-3
CASSDRDRDYMNTEAFF | TGTGCCAGCAGTGACCGGGACAGGGACTATATGAACACTGAAGCTTTCTTT | TRBD1 | TRBV2 | NA | 17 | TRBJ1-1
CAIGYGSGYNEQFF | TGTGCCATCGGGTACGGGAGTGGCTACAATGAGCAGTTCTTC | NA | TRBV10-3 | NA | 14 | TRBJ2-1
CASSLGVGLAEAGTQYF | TGTGCCAGCAGCTTAGGGGTGGGACTAGCGGAAGCAGGGACCCAGTACTTC | TRBD2 | TRBV7-9 | NA | 17 | TRBJ2-5
CASSSRDRGQPPYGYTF | TGTGCCAGCAGCTCGAGGGACAGGGGGCAACCACCCTATGGCTACACCTTC | TRBD1 | TRBV5-5 | NA | 17 | TRBJ1-2
CASSLEAGQGAREQYF | TGTGCCAGCAGCTTAGAGGCGGGACAGGGGGCTCGTGAGCAGTACTTC | TRBD1 | TRBV7-6 | NA | 16 | TRBJ2-7
CASSLSAGLNSPLHF | TGTGCCAGCAGCCTTAGTGCAGGATTGAATTCACCCCTCCACTTT | NA | TRBV5-5 | NA | 15 | TRBJ1-6
CAYREGGSGNTIYF | TGTGCCTACAGGGAGGGGGGCTCTGGAAACACCATATATTTT | NA | TRBV10-3 | few | 14 | TRBJ1-3
CASSYSSRTGDGYTF | TGTGCCAGCAGTTACTCATCCCGGACAGGGGACGGCTACACCTTC | TRBD1 | TRBV6-5 | NA | 15 | TRBJ1-2
CASSPPSGDGYTF | TGTGCCAGCAGCCCCCCCTCCGGGGATGGCTACACCTTC | NA | TRBV6-5 | NA | 13 | TRBJ1-2
CASSYSPGFTDTQYF | TGTGCCAGCAGTTATTCCCCGGGGTTCACAGATACGCAGTATTTT | NA | TRBV6-2/TRBV6-3 | NA | 15 | TRBJ2-3
CASSAMGLAGGPTGELFF | TGTGCCAGCAGCGCCATGGGGTTGGCGGGAGGGCCTACCGGGGAGCTGTTTTTT | TRBD2 | TRBV7-2 | once | 18 | TRBJ2-2
CASSQHSGTDGNTIYF | TGTGCCAGCAGCCAACATTCCGGGACAGATGGAAACACCATATATTTT | TRBD1 | TRBV3-1/TRBV3-2 | NA | 16 | TRBJ1-3
CASSLGDSRTGRF | TGTGCCAGCAGCTTGGGGGACTCGAGGACAGGGCGTTTT | TRBD1 | TRBV5-5 | NA | 13 | TRBJ1-4
CASSLGDFDSYEQYF | TGCGCCAGCAGCTTGGGGGACTTCGACTCCTACGAGCAGTACTTC | NA | TRBV5-1 | once | 15 | TRBJ2-7
CASSLGGDEQFF | TGTGCCAGCAGCTTGGGGGGCGATGAGCAGTTCTTC | NA | TRBV5-6 | NA | 12 | TRBJ2-1
CASSPRISVYSGNTIYF | TGTGCCAGCAGCCCCCGTATTTCTGTCTACTCTGGAAACACCATATATTTT | NA | TRBV14 | NA | 17 | TRBJ1-3
CASSFDRVEVEKLFF | TGTGCCAGCAGTTTCGACAGGGTTGAAGTTGAAAAACTGTTTTTT | TRBD1 | TRBV7-9 | NA | 15 | TRBJ1-4
CASSIGTGSYGYTF | TGTGCCAGTAGTATAGGGACGGGAAGCTATGGCTACACCTTC | NA | TRBV19 | NA | 14 | TRBJ1-2
CASAQSGDETQYF | TGTGCTAGTGCCCAAAGCGGAGACGAGACCCAGTACTTC | NA | TRBV12-5 | NA | 13 | TRBJ2-5
CALGGGLEETQYF | TGCGCATTGGGAGGCGGTTTGGAAGAGACCCAGTACTTC | NA | TRBV29-1 | NA | 13 | TRBJ2-5
CAWSVMGHENTEAFF | TGTGCCTGGAGTGTAATGGGACATGAGAACACTGAAGCTTTCTTT | NA | TRBV30 | NA | 15 | TRBJ1-1
CAASSRDRVRSPLHF | TGTGCCGCATCGTCAAGGGACAGGGTACGATCACCCCTCCACTTT | TRBD1 | TRBV19 | NA | 15 | TRBJ1-6
CASSGLAGGVYNEQFF | TGTGCCAGCAGCGGACTAGCGGGAGGTGTCTACAATGAGCAGTTCTTC | TRBD2 | TRBV2 | NA | 16 | TRBJ2-1
CASTSLRREDTGELFF | TGTGCCAGTACCTCCCTAAGACGGGAGGACACCGGGGAGCTGTTTTTT | TRBD2 | TRBV19 | NA | 16 | TRBJ2-2
CASSLVPQLYTF | TGCGCCAGCAGCTTGGTACCACAGCTCTACACCTTC | NA | TRBV5-1 | NA | 12 | TRBJ1-2
CASSPGTGLVNYGYTF | TGCGCCAGCAGCCCGGGAACGGGACTGGTAAACTATGGCTACACCTTC | NA | TRBV5-1 | NA | 16 | TRBJ1-2
CATSRDTRERPQHF | TGTGCCACCAGCAGAGATACCAGGGAAAGGCCCCAGCATTTT | NA | TRBV15 | NA | 14 | TRBJ1-5
CASGQGNYNEQFF | TGTGCCAGCGGACAGGGGAACTACAATGAGCAGTTCTTC | TRBD1 | TRBV7-9 | NA | 13 | TRBJ2-1
CASSRGQGAFYEQYF | TGTGCCAGTAGCAGGGGACAGGGGGCTTTCTACGAGCAGTACTTC | TRBD1 | TRBV19 | NA | 15 | TRBJ2-7
CAIGGGNYGYTF | TGTGCCATCGGTGGAGGGAACTATGGCTACACCTTC | NA | TRBV6-5 | NA | 12 | TRBJ1-2
CASSNQRGGEQFF | TGTGCCAGTAGCAATCAGCGAGGAGGTGAGCAGTTCTTC | NA | TRBV19 | NA | 13 | TRBJ2-1